The 13 T cell receptor beta chains given below trace back to one sample, sequenced in a study of blood T cell repertoires in COVID-19. The method was immunoSEQ multiplex PCR; TCRdb's version includes in-frame clones alone and lacks a portion of them. The repertoire holds fewer than 350,000 clones, with roughly 90% as singletons. The sequencing sample was made of peripheral blood. Receptor source: a woman under 40 with COVID-19, enrolled during active disease.

The chain has TRBV4-1 and TRBJ1-1, with TRBD1 matching 12 bases. The germline V gene has CDR1 MGHRA and CDR2 YSYEKL. V was clipped by 0 bases and J by 10 bases; unmatched bases: 9. This CDR3 contains 16 residues. CDR3 amino acids: CASSQELGQGARGAFF. For the CDR3, the DNA is TGCGCCAGCAGCCAAGAATTGGGACAGGGGGCTCGCGGAGCTTTCTTT.

The chain has TRBV9 and TRBJ1-1; weak D call: TRBD1 (6 bases). Germline lookup yields CDR1 SGDLS and CDR2 YYNGEE. The CDR3 covers 16 residues. Trimming cost V 4 bases and J 5 bases, with 21 bases left between them. CDR3 in amino acids: CASSSPNGGAGTEAFF. As DNA, the CDR3 is TGTGCCAGCAGCTCTCCCAATGGGGGCGCCGGGACTGAAGCTTTCTTT.

The chain couples TRBV3-1 (or the pseudogene TRBV3-2) to TRBJ2-5; 7 positions agree with TRBD2. This CDR3 is 16 amino acids long. Germline CDR1 reads LGHDT; CDR2 reads YNNKEL (reference sequence). The V and J ends lost 2 bases and 1 base, in that order; junction bases with no gene match: 7. The CDR3 coding sequence is TGTGCCAGCAGCCAATATTCTAGCGGCCTCCAAGAGACCCAGTACTTC. It specifies CASSQYSSGLQETQYF.

The V call is TRBV9, the J call TRBJ2-1; D possibly corresponds to TRBD1 (5 bases). The CDR3 runs to 16 residues. Trimming removed 0 bases from V and 2 bases from J, with 12 bases in between. CDR1 and CDR2 (germline): SGDLS, YYNGEE. This CDR3 reads CASSVEGDVPYNEQFF. The CDR3 DNA reads as TGTGCCAGCAGCGTAGAAGGGGATGTGCCCTACAATGAGCAGTTCTTC.

The rearrangement joins TRBV5-4 to TRBJ2-1, with TRBD2 matching over 9 bases. This CDR3 region has 16 residues. In germline, CDR1 is SGHNT, CDR2 YYREEE (reference sequence). The J segment lost 0 bases and the V segment lost 6 bases, leaving 7 bases of the junction unmatched. The CDR3 region is CASTNSGGSSYNEQFF. As DNA, the CDR3 is TGTGCCAGCACCAATAGCGGGGGAAGCTCCTACAATGAGCAGTTCTTC.

The rearrangement links TRBV28 to TRBJ2-2; TRBD1 aligns across 7 bases. CDR1 is MDHEN, CDR2 SYDVKM, per germline. This CDR3 has 15 amino acids. V was clipped by 6 bases and J by 0 bases; unmatched bases: 4. The CDR3 bases are TGTGCCAGCAGGGGGGACAGTTCGAACACCGGGGAGCTGTTTTTT. It codes for CASRGDSSNTGELFF.

This chain connects TRBV10-2 to TRBJ2-5; 12 bases map to TRBD2. Germline V gene lookup returns CDR1 WSHSY and CDR2 SAAADI. The CDR3 has 14 amino acids. Trimming at V came to 8 bases and at J to 5 bases, leaving 6 bases not matched to a gene. The CDR3 loop is CASQLAGGGETQYF. The CDR3 DNA follows: TGCGCCAGCCAACTAGCGGGGGGAGGGGAGACCCAGTACTTC.

The genes are TRBV5-1 and TRBJ2-1; D perhaps matches TRBD2 (6 bases). The CDR3 extends over 18 amino acids. Germline V gene data show CDR1 as SGHRS and CDR2 as YFSETQ. V dropped 3 bases and J dropped 2 bases, with 21 bases sitting between them. The CDR3 loop is CASSSGGYGEATYNEQFF. As DNA, the CDR3 is TGCGCCAGCAGCTCGGGTGGGTACGGGGAGGCCACCTACAATGAGCAGTTCTTC.

This chain links TRBV2 with TRBJ1-2, with D uncertain. Germline lookup yields CDR1 SNHLY and CDR2 FYNNEI. V lost 7 bases and J lost 5, with 11 bases in between. The CDR3 extends over 12 amino acids. CDR3 DNA: TGTGCCAGCACCGAGGTGAGGTATGGCTACACCTTC. Protein sequence: CASTEVRYGYTF.

The chain links TRBV4-1 to TRBJ2-5; 15 bases agree with TRBD2. This CDR3 has 17 residues. Looked up from germline, CDR1 is MGHRA and CDR2 is YSYEKL. V dropped 4 bases and J dropped 4; count of bases not matched to a gene: 7. As DNA, the CDR3 is TGCGCCAGCAGCCGCCAACCGGGACTAGCGGGAGGAGAGACCCAGTACTTC. Its translation: CASSRQPGLAGGETQYF.

The chain uses TRBV12-3 or TRBV12-4 and TRBJ2-5, with a tentative D call TRBD2 (6 bases). V was pared by 7 bases and J by 5 bases, with 14 bases between. This CDR3 has 13 residues. The CDR3 region is CASTPSREETQYF. In nucleotides, the CDR3 is TGTGCCAGCACTCCCAGCCGGGAGGAGACCCAGTACTTC.

This clone was observed a handful of times. The chain recombines TRBV29-1 with TRBJ2-7; no definite D call. Germline CDR1 is SQVTM and CDR2 is ANQGSEA. V was clipped by 3 bases and J by 0 bases, with 6 bases between them. The CDR3 is 12 amino acids. CDR3 sequence: CSVDTPSYEQYF. DNA of the CDR3: TGCAGCGTTGACACTCCCTCCTACGAGCAGTACTTC.

This clone was seen only a few times. The chain couples TRBV7-9 to TRBJ2-1; D is perhaps TRBD1 (5 bases). Between the trimmed V and J ends, which lost 5 bases and 5 bases, there was a span of 19 bases. The CDR3 extends over 16 amino acids. Per the germline V gene, CDR1 is SEHNR and CDR2 is FQNEAQ (reference sequence). The CDR3: CASSAWGQGINNEQFF. DNA of the CDR3: TGTGCCAGCAGCGCTTGGGGCCAGGGCATAAACAATGAGCAGTTCTTC.